The 10 T cell receptor beta chains below all came from one sample that was sequenced in a study of neurological immune-mediated disorders. TCRdb redid the calling of the 5' RACE reads with MiXCR, one entry per CDR3 protein. The table records more than 75,000 distinct CDR3 sequences, around a tenth of them present only once. Sequencing was performed on PBMCs. These receptors originate from a man aged 40-49 years in good health.

This clonotype was observed at least ten times. The chain recombines TRBV12-3 or TRBV12-4 with TRBJ1-1; TRBD1 is a possible D gene (5 bases). V lost 6 bases and J 0 bases, leaving 14 bases between the germline ends. The length of the CDR3 is 15 residues. The CDR3 spells CASRGGVSMNTEAFF. CDR3 nucleotide sequence: TGTGCCAGCAGGGGGGGGGTATCCATGAACACTGAAGCTTTCTTT.

At least ten counts were recorded for this clonotype. This rearrangement joins TRBV7-8 to TRBJ2-7; no firm D call. Germline CDR1 and CDR2: SGHVS and FQNEAQ. The CDR3 consists of 11 residues. V lost 5 bases, J lost 4 bases, and 6 bases lay in between. For the CDR3, the DNA is TGTGCCAGCAGCCTAAATTACGAGCAGTACTTC. It encodes CASSLNYEQYF.

This clonotype was counted many times. This chain uses TRBV29-1 with TRBJ2-7; 8 bases align to TRBD1. The CDR3 is 13 residues long. Germline CDR1 reads SQVTM; CDR2 reads ANQGSEA. V lost 4 bases, J lost 3 bases, and 5 bases stayed unmatched. The DNA of the CDR3 is TGCAGCGTTGCAGGGGGCCTAAACTACGAGCAGTACTTC. This codes for CSVAGGLNYEQYF.

This clonotype showed up many times. The rearrangement joins TRBV2 to TRBJ2-5, with D maybe TRBD1 (6 bases). Germline loops: CDR1 SNHLY, CDR2 FYNNEI. With 8 bases removed from V and 1 base from J, the gap between germline ends came to 8 bases. This CDR3 contains 12 residues. DNA of the CDR3: TGTGCCAGCCGGACAGCCCAAGAGACCCAGTACTTC. This translates into CASRTAQETQYF.

This clonotype was counted ten times or more. V gene TRBV12-3 or TRBV12-4 combines with J gene TRBJ2-4; 9 positions match TRBD1. The V segment lost 4 bases and the J segment 9 bases; nucleotides outside the gene matches: 7. The CDR3 runs 14 residues. CDR3 loop: CASSSDRGWGIQYF. The CDR3 coding sequence is TGTGCCAGCAGTTCGGACAGGGGTTGGGGCATTCAGTACTTC.

This clonotype was seen at least ten times. The chain is built from TRBV18 and TRBJ1-6; TRBD1 aligns across 7 bases. The CDR3 sequence is 17 residues long. Germline-derived CDR1 and CDR2 are KGHSH and LQKENI. J lost 9 bases, V lost 6 bases, and 17 bases had no gene match. CDR3 nucleotide sequence: TGTGCCAGCTCGCCGAACCTGGACACAGGGGCCAGTTCACCCCTCCACTTT. Amino acids: CASSPNLDTGASSPLHF.

This clonotype was found many times. The chain has TRBV5-5 and TRBJ2-3; 8 bases are shared with TRBD2. The CDR3 spans 14 residues. The germline V gene encodes CDR1 SGHKS and CDR2 YYEKEE (reference sequence). V dropped 4 bases and J dropped 6; count of bases not matched to a gene: 7. The CDR3 reads CASSRRTSQDTQYF. The CDR3 DNA reads as TGTGCCAGCAGCCGACGGACTAGCCAGGATACGCAGTATTTT.

This clonotype was detected ten times or more. The CDR3 spells CASSSFGSDYEQYF. CDR3 coding DNA: TGTGCCAGCAGTTCCTTTGGTAGCGACTACGAGCAGTACTTC. The rearrangement links TRBV27 to TRBJ2-7; the D gene is possibly TRBD2 (5 bases). V dropped 4 bases and J dropped 3 bases, with 13 bases sitting between them. This CDR3 has 14 residues. Looked up from germline, CDR1 is MNHEY and CDR2 is SMNVEV (reference sequence).

In this sample, this clonotype turned up many times. This chain uses TRBV12-3 or TRBV12-4 with TRBJ1-1; no definite D call. The V and J ends lost 8 bases and 5 bases respectively, with 15 bases between them. This CDR3 region has 13 residues. CDR3 residues: CASQVGSWTEAFF. The CDR3 DNA reads TGTGCCAGCCAGGTAGGGAGTTGGACTGAAGCTTTCTTT.

Only a few counts were recorded for this clonotype. The CDR3 is CASSLVHSGTYNEQFF. Written as DNA, the CDR3 is TGTGCCAGCAGCTTAGTCCATAGCGGGACCTACAATGAGCAGTTCTTC. The chain couples TRBV7-2 to TRBJ2-1; 8 positions agree with TRBD2. Germline CDR1 SGHTA, CDR2 FQGNSA. The CDR3 spans 16 residues. V was clipped by 1 base and J by 2 bases; unmatched bases: 4.